These T cell receptor beta chains were read from a single sample in a study of T cells in Graves' hyperthyroidism and ophthalmopathy. Via MiXCR, TCRdb re-called the multiplex PCR reads, giving one row per CDR3 protein. Counted here are about 410,000 distinct CDR3 sequences, 14% to 15% occurring once; the ten biggest clones make up around 13%. Sequencing was performed on blood. The receptors were gathered from a man aged 18 to 29 with Graves' ophthalmopathy. CDR3s include the opening cysteine and the closing phenylalanine or tryptophan. A D gene is named only where the DNA matches it firmly. Size is omitted from some rows. Given values are once, few, many or a class for expanded clones.

d_gene	v_gene	abundance	j_gene	CDR3aa	CDR3nt
-	TRBV6-2/TRBV6-3	-	TRBJ1-6	CASSSGRNSPLHF	TGTGCCAGCAGTTCCGGTAGGAATTCACCCCTCCACTTT
TRBD1	TRBV18	-	TRBJ2-5	CASSLGRDRGGETQYF	TGTGCCAGCTCACTAGGCCGGGACAGAGGGGGAGAGACCCAGTACTTC
TRBD1	TRBV12-3/TRBV12-4	many	TRBJ2-5	CASSLGQGVEETQYF	TGTGCCAGCAGTTTAGGACAGGGAGTTGAGGAGACCCAGTACTTC
TRBD1	TRBV20-1	once	TRBJ2-3	CSAPFGGTGGTDTQYF	TGCAGTGCGCCCTTCGGCGGGACAGGGGGCACAGATACGCAGTATTTT
-	TRBV7-2	many	TRBJ2-7	CASSTGRTVGQYF	TGTGCCAGCAGCACTGGGCGCACCGTGGGGCAGTACTTC
-	TRBV6-1	many	TRBJ1-3	CATGNLFMGSGNTIYF	TGTGCCACCGGGAATCTTTTTATGGGCTCTGGAAACACCATATATTTT
-	TRBV24-1	-	TRBJ2-7	CATSDPRGSYEQYF	TGTGCCACCAGTGATCCCAGGGGCTCCTACGAGCAGTACTTC
TRBD1	TRBV13	many	TRBJ1-2	CASSSDRGLTHYGYTF	TGTGCCAGCAGCTCGGACAGGGGACTAACCCACTATGGCTACACCTTC
TRBD1	TRBV9	-	TRBJ2-7	CASSPGQGNNEQYF	TGTGCCAGCAGCCCGGGACAGGGGAACAATGAGCAGTACTTC
TRBD2	TRBV15	-	TRBJ2-1	CATSAGMASGYNEQFF	TGTGCCACCAGTGCAGGCATGGCTAGCGGTTACAATGAGCAGTTCTTC
-	TRBV7-9	few	TRBJ2-6	CASSPTDGTSGANVLTF	TGTGCCAGCAGCCCCACCGACGGAACCTCTGGGGCCAACGTCCTGACTTTC
-	TRBV7-9	many	TRBJ1-1	CASSPALEAFF	TGTGCCAGCAGTCCGGCATTGGAGGCTTTCTTT
TRBD1	TRBV28	many	TRBJ1-2	CASSPGQGGSYGYTF	TGTGCCAGCAGTCCCGGACAGGGAGGCTCCTATGGCTACACCTTC
-	TRBV6-1	few	TRBJ2-7	CASSEMEFGAAYEQYF	TGTGCCAGCAGTGAAATGGAGTTCGGAGCGGCCTACGAGCAGTACTTC
-	TRBV11-1	many	TRBJ2-3	CASSKGSTQYF	TGTGCCAGCAGTAAGGGAAGTACGCAGTATTTT
-	TRBV7-9	many	TRBJ2-5	CASSQSAQETQYF	TGTGCCAGCAGCCAGTCAGCTCAAGAGACCCAGTACTTC
-	TRBV6-5	-	TRBJ2-3	CASSPSSHTDTQYF	TGTGCCAGCAGCCCATCTAGTCACACAGATACGCAGTATTTT
-	TRBV7-9	many	TRBJ1-5	CASSLVSGSNQPQHF	TGTGCCAGCAGCTTGGTGTCAGGCAGCAATCAGCCCCAGCATTTT
TRBD2	TRBV20-1	many	TRBJ2-7	CSAPESSGGSEQYF	TGCAGTGCCCCAGAGTCTAGCGGGGGGAGTGAGCAGTACTTC
TRBD2	TRBV10-3	many	TRBJ2-7	CAISGLAGVSEQYF	TGTGCCATCAGTGGGCTAGCGGGAGTAAGCGAGCAGTACTTC
TRBD1	TRBV2	many	TRBJ2-3	CASSEVMGQEITDTQYF	TGTGCCAGCAGTGAAGTGATGGGACAGGAGATCACAGATACGCAGTATTTT
-	TRBV12-3/TRBV12-4	many	TRBJ2-3	CAIPTRTDTQYF	TGTGCCATCCCGACCCGCACAGATACGCAGTATTTT
TRBD1	TRBV7-2	many	TRBJ1-1	CASSSNPGQIAFF	TGTGCCAGCAGCTCGAATCCGGGACAGATCGCTTTCTTT
-	TRBV5-1	many	TRBJ2-3	CASSLGSRGTDTQYF	TGCGCCAGCAGCTTGGGTTCTAGAGGCACAGATACGCAGTATTTT
-	TRBV3-1	few	TRBJ1-6	CASSQGSGGESPLHF	TGTGCCAGCAGCCAAGGCTCCGGGGGAGAATCACCCCTCCACTTT
-	TRBV24-1	-	TRBJ2-1	CATSAGYIPKKQFF	TGTGCCACCAGTGCTGGGTATATTCCCAAGAAGCAGTTCTTC
-	TRBV6-1	many	TRBJ2-7	CASSYVGREQYF	TGTGCCAGCAGTTACGTAGGGCGCGAGCAGTACTTC
-	TRBV2	many	TRBJ2-7	CASTYSSEQYF	TGTGCCAGCACCTACTCGAGCGAGCAGTACTTC